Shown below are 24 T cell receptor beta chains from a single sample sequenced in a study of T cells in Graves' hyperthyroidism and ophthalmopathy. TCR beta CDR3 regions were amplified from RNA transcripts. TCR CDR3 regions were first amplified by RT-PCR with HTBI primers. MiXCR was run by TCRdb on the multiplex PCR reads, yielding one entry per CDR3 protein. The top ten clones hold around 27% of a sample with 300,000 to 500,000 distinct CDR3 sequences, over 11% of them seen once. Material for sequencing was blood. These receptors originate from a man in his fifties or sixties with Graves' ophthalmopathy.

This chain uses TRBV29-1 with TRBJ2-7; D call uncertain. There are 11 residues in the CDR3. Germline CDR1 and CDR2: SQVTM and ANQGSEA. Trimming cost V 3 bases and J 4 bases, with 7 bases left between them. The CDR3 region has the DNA TGCAGCGTTGAGGAAACATACGAGCAGTACTTC. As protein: CSVEETYEQYF.

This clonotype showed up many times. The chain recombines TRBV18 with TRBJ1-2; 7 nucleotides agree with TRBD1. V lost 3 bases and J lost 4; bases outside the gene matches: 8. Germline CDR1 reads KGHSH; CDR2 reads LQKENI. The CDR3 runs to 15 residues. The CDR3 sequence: CASSPPGQSPYGYTF. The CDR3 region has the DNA TGTGCCAGCTCACCCCCGGGACAGAGCCCCTATGGCTACACCTTC.

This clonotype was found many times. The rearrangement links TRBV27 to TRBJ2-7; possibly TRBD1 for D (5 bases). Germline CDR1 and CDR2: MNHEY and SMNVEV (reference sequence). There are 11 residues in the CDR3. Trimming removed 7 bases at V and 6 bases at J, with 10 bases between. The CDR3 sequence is CASKLGLEQYF. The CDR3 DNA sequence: TGTGCCAGCAAATTGGGGCTCGAGCAGTACTTC.

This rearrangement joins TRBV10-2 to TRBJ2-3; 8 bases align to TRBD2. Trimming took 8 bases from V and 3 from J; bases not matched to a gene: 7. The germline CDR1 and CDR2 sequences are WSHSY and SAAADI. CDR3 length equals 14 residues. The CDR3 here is CASEAGLGTDTQYF. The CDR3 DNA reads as TGCGCCAGCGAAGCGGGACTAGGGACAGATACGCAGTATTTT.

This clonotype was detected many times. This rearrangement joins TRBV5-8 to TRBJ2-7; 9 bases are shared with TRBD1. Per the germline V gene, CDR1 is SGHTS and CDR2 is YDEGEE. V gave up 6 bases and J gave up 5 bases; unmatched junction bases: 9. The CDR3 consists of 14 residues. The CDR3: CASIPGQGFHEQYF. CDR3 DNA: TGTGCCAGCATCCCGGGACAGGGTTTCCACGAGCAGTACTTC.

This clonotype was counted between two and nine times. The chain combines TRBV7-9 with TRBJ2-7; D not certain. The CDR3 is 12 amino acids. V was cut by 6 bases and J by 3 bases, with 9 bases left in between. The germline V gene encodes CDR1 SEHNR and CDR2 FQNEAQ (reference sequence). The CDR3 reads CASRGPRYEQYF. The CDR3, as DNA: TGTGCCAGCAGAGGTCCGCGCTACGAGCAGTACTTC.

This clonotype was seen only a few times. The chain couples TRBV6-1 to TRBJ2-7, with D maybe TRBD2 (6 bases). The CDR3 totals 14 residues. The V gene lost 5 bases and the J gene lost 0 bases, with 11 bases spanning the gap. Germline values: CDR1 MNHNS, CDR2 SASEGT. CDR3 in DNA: TGTGCCAGCAGTCACGCGGGAAACTCCTACGAGCAGTACTTC. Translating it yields CASSHAGNSYEQYF.

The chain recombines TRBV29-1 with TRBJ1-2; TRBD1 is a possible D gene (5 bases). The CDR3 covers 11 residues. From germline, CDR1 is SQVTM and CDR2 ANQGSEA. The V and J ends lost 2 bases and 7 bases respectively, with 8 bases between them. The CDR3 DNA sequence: TGCAGCGTTGAAAGGGGCCCTGGCTACACCTTC. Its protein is CSVERGPGYTF.

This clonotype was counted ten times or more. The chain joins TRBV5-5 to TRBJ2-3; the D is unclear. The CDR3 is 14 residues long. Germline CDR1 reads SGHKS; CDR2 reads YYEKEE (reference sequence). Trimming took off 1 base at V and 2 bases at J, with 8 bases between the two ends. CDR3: CASSLRHPTDTQYF. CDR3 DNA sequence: TGTGCCAGCAGCTTGCGGCACCCCACAGATACGCAGTATTTT.

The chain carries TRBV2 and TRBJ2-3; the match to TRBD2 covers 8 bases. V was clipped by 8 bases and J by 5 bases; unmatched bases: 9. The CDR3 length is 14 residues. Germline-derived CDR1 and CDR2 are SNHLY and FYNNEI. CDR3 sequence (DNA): TGTGCCAGCGCCCAGCGGGAGAACTTAGATACGCAGTATTTT. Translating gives CASAQRENLDTQYF.

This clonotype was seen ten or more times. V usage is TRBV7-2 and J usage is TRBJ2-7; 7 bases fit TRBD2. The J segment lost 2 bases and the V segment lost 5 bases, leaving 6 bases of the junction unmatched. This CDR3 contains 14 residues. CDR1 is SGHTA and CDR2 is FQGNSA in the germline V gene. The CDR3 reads CASSRGSATYEQYF. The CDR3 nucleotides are TGTGCCAGCAGCCGCGGGAGCGCCACCTACGAGCAGTACTTC.

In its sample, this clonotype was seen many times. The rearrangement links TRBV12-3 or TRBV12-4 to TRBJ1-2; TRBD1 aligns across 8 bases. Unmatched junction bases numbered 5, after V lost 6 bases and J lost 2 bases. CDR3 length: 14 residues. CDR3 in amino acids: CASRSDRGNYGYTF. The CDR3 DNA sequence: TGTGCCAGCAGATCCGACAGGGGCAACTATGGCTACACCTTC.

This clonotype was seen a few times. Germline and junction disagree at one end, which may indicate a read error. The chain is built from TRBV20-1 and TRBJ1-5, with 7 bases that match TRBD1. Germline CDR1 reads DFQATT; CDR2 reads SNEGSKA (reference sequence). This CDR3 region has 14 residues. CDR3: CSGRQGSSSQPQHF. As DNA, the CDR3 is TGCAGCGGACGACAGGGTTCAAGCAGTCAGCCCCAGCATTTT.

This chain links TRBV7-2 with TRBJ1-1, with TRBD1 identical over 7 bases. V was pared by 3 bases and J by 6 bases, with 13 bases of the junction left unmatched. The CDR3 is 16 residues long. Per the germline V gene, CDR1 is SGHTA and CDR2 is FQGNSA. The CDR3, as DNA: TGTGCCAGCAGCTTCTCTCTCGGGCCAGGGGGGTCTGAAGCTTTCTTT. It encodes CASSFSLGPGGSEAFF.

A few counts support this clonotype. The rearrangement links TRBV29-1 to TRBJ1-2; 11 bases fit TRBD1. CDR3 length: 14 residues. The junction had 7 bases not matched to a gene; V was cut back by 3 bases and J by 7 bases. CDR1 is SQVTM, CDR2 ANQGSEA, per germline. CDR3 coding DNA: TGCAGCGTTGACGGCGGGACAGGGGGGTTTGGCTACACCTTC. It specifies CSVDGGTGGFGYTF. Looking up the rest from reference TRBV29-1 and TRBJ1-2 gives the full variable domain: SAVISQKPSRDICQRGTSLTIQCQVDSQVTMMFWYRQQPGQSLTLIATANQGSEATYESGFVIDKFPISRPNLTFSTLTVSNMSPEDSSIYLCSVDGGTGGFGYTFGSGTRLTVV.

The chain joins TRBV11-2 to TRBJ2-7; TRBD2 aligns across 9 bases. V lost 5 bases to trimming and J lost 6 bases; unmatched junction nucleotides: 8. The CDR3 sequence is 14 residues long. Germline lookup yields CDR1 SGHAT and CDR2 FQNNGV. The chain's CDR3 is CASSKTGLAGEQYF. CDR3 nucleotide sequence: TGTGCCAGCAGCAAAACGGGACTAGCAGGCGAGCAGTACTTC.

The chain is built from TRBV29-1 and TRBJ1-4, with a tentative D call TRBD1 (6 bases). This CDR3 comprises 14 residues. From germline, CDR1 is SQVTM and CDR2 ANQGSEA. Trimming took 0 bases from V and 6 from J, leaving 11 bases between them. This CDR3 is CSVEELRGDEKLFF. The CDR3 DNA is TGCAGCGTTGAAGAGCTAAGGGGGGATGAAAAACTGTTTTTT.

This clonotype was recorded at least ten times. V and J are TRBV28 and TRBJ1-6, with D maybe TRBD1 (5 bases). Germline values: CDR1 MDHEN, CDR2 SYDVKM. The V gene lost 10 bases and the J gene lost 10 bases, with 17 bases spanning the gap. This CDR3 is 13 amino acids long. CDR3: CAIGEGIQSPLHF. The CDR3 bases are TGTGCCATCGGGGAGGGGATCCAATCACCCCTCCACTTT.

CDR3 bases: TGTGCCAGCAGCTTAGCGGGAGGGCCGAACTATGGCTACACCTTC. As protein: CASSLAGGPNYGYTF. This rearrangement joins TRBV7-9 to TRBJ1-2; D ambiguous. CDR1 and CDR2 (germline): SEHNR, FQNEAQ (reference sequence). The V end lost 0 bases, the J end lost 2 bases, and 10 bases lay between the germline ends. The CDR3 is 15 amino acids.

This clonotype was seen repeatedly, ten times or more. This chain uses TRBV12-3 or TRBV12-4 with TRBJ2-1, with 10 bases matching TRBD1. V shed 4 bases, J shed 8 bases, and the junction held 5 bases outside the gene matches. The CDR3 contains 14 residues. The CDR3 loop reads CASSWDRGWDEQFF. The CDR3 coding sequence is TGTGCCAGCAGTTGGGACAGGGGTTGGGATGAGCAGTTCTTC.

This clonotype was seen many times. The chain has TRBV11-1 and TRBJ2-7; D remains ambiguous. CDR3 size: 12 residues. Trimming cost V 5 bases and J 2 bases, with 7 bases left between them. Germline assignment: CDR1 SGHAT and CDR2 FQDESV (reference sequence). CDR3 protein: CASSTRTYEQYF. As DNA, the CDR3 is TGTGCCAGCAGCACCAGAACCTACGAGCAGTACTTC.

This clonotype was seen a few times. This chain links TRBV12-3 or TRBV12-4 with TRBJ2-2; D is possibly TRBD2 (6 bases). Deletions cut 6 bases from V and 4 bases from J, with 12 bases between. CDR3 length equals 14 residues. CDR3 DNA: TGTGCCAGCAGAACGGGACTTCGCACCGGGGAGCTGTTTTTT. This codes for CASRTGLRTGELFF.

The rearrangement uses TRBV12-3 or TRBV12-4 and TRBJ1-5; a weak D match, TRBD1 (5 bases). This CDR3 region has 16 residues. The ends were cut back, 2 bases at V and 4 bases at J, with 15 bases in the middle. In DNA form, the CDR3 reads TGTGCCAGCAGTTTATGGGGACGGGGGAATAATCAGCCCCAGCATTTT. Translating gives CASSLWGRGNNQPQHF.

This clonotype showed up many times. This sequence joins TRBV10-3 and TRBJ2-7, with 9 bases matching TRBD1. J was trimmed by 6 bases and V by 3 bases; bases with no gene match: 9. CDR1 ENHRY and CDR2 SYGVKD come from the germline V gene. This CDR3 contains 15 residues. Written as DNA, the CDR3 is TGTGCCATCAGTGACCCCGGGACAGGGATTCGCGAGCAGTACTTC. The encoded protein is CAISDPGTGIREQYF.